This is a list of T cell receptor beta chains from one sample in a study of shared clonotypes between healthy human individuals. The repertoire was sequenced with immunoSEQ multiplex PCR; TCRdb's copy has only in-frame clones and lacks some. The sample gives about 700,000 clones, around two thirds of which show up once; under 2% is in the top ten. Sequenced material: memory CD4+ T cells sorted from blood. These receptors were obtained from a woman under 40 in good health. CDR3s include the opening cysteine and the closing phenylalanine or tryptophan. D genes are given only for firm matches. Size tells how often a clone was seen (once, few, many) or the class of an expanded clone, and some rows leave it out.

cdr3_length	d_call	v_call	clone_size	j_call	cdr3_aa	cdr3_nt
15	NA	TRBV4-1	NA	TRBJ1-5	CASSLGPSESQPQHF	TGCGCCAGCAGCCTTGGACCTTCGGAGAGCCAGCCCCAGCATTTT
13	NA	TRBV15	NA	TRBJ2-3	CATSGFLSDTQYF	TGTGCCACCTCGGGCTTCCTCTCAGATACGCAGTATTTT
15	NA	TRBV28	NA	TRBJ2-7	CASSLPARGSYEQYF	TGTGCCAGCAGCCTCCCCGCCAGGGGAAGCTACGAGCAGTACTTC
14	TRBD1	TRBV7-9	NA	TRBJ2-5	CASSDIGQGGTQYF	TGTGCCAGCAGCGACATCGGACAGGGAGGGACCCAGTACTTC
14	NA	TRBV19	once	TRBJ1-1	CASSIGWQNAEAFF	TGTGCCAGTAGTATAGGATGGCAGAATGCCGAAGCTTTCTTT
14	NA	TRBV28	NA	TRBJ1-5	CASSLGIGDQPQHF	TGTGCCAGCAGTTTGGGAATAGGGGACCAGCCCCAGCATTTT
14	NA	TRBV28	NA	TRBJ2-7	CASIPLAKGYEQYF	TGTGCCAGCATTCCTTTGGCGAAGGGTTACGAGCAGTACTTC
14	TRBD1	TRBV28	few	TRBJ2-7	CASNPSDRDYEQYF	TGTGCCAGCAACCCCTCGGACAGGGACTACGAGCAGTACTTC
16	NA	TRBV6-1	NA	TRBJ1-2	CASSEAWGDGIYGYTF	TGTGCCAGCAGTGAAGCGTGGGGGGATGGGATCTATGGCTACACCTTC
14	NA	TRBV28	NA	TRBJ2-2	CASSRFRDTGELFF	TGTGCCAGCAGTCGATTTAGGGACACCGGGGAGCTGTTTTTT
15	TRBD1	TRBV2	NA	TRBJ1-2	CASRGLDRGNYGYTF	TGTGCCAGCAGAGGGCTGGACAGGGGAAACTATGGCTACACCTTC
17	NA	TRBV28	NA	TRBJ1-4	CAASGGVRGSINEKLFF	TGTGCCGCCAGCGGTGGGGTGCGCGGTAGCATTAATGAAAAACTGTTTTTT
15	NA	TRBV11-3	NA	TRBJ2-2	CASSLSGQNTGELFF	TGTGCCAGCAGTTTGAGTGGACAGAACACCGGGGAGCTGTTTTTT
15	NA	TRBV10-3	many	TRBJ1-1	CAISEEGGTNTEAFF	TGTGCCATCAGTGAAGAGGGCGGGACGAACACTGAAGCTTTCTTT
14	NA	TRBV2	NA	TRBJ1-2	CASSEQGANYGYTF	TGTGCCAGCAGTGAACAGGGAGCTAACTATGGCTACACCTTC
15	NA	TRBV2	NA	TRBJ1-2	CASSGTLVFNYGYTF	TGTGCCAGCAGTGGGACACTCGTCTTTAACTATGGCTACACCTTC
12	NA	TRBV27	NA	TRBJ2-4	CASSEQGNIQYF	TGTGCCAGCAGTGAACAGGGAAACATTCAGTACTTC
14	TRBD1	TRBV6-5	NA	TRBJ2-5	CASSTDREVETQYF	TGTGCCAGCAGCACGGACAGGGAGGTCGAGACCCAGTACTTC
13	NA	TRBV27	once	TRBJ2-4	CASSVGSKNIQYF	TGTGCCAGCAGTGTCGGCAGTAAAAACATTCAGTACTTC
15	NA	TRBV6-1	NA	TRBJ2-1	CASDAAASSYNEQFF	TGTGCCAGCGACGCAGCAGCGAGCTCCTACAATGAGCAGTTCTTC
16	NA	TRBV7-6	NA	TRBJ2-1	CASGGLTGGHYNEQFF	TGTGCCAGCGGAGGACTTACAGGCGGGCACTACAATGAGCAGTTCTTC
15	NA	TRBV5-1	NA	TRBJ1-1	CASSEEGTTNTEAFF	TGCGCCAGCAGCGAGGAGGGGACCACGAACACTGAAGCTTTCTTT
13	NA	TRBV5-8	NA	TRBJ1-2	CASSFSGLSGYTF	TGTGCCAGCAGCTTTTCGGGCCTCAGCGGCTACACCTTC
16	TRBD2	TRBV29-1	NA	TRBJ2-3	CSAEGTSGSPPDTQYF	TGCAGCGCCGAGGGGACTAGCGGGAGCCCCCCAGATACGCAGTATTTT
16	TRBD1	TRBV5-4	NA	TRBJ2-1	CASSLETGVYYNEQFF	TGTGCCAGCAGCTTGGAGACAGGGGTTTACTACAATGAGCAGTTCTTC
12	NA	TRBV11-2	NA	TRBJ2-5	CASSWTGETQYF	TGTGCCAGCAGCTGGACCGGAGAGACCCAGTACTTC